This is a list of T cell receptor beta chains from one sample in a study of blood T cell repertoires in COVID-19. Sequencing was performed with immunoSEQ multiplex PCR; in TCRdb, only in-frame clones are kept and a portion is missing. This sample has roughly 410,000 clones, with about 90% found just once. Sequencing used peripheral blood. Receptors originate from a man aged 40-49 years with acute or convalescent COVID-19. Each CDR3 is given with its conserved first and last residue. The D gene is left open where the match is weak. Clone size is given for some rows only: seen once, a few or many times, or a class if the clone is expanded.

CDR3aa	CDR3nt	v_gene	d_gene	j_gene	abundance
CASSGTANGYTF	TGTGCCAGCAGCGGGACAGCAAATGGCTACACCTTC	TRBV9	.	TRBJ1-2	.
CASSIKQGEPGYYGYTF	TGTGCCAGTAGTATCAAACAGGGGGAACCCGGGTACTATGGCTACACCTTC	TRBV19	TRBD1	TRBJ1-2	few
CASSFDRAYGYTF	TGTGCCAGCAGCTTTGACAGGGCCTATGGCTACACCTTC	TRBV7-9	TRBD1	TRBJ1-2	once
CASSQATGGRGKLFF	TGTGCCAGCAGCCAAGCGACAGGGGGCAGAGGGAAACTGTTTTTT	TRBV14	TRBD1	TRBJ1-4	.
CSVMETGPGEDNEQFF	TGCAGCGTTATGGAGACAGGCCCGGGTGAGGACAATGAGCAGTTCTTC	TRBV29-1	.	TRBJ2-1	.
CASNVQGSNYGYTF	TGTGCCAGTAACGTACAGGGGTCGAACTATGGCTACACCTTC	TRBV19	TRBD1	TRBJ1-2	.
CASSLRPQSTSSYNEQFF	TGCGCCAGCAGCTTACGTCCTCAATCCACGAGCTCCTACAATGAGCAGTTCTTC	TRBV5-1	.	TRBJ2-1	.
CASSFSPYEQYF	TGTGCCAGCAGTTTTAGTCCCTACGAGCAGTACTTC	TRBV28	.	TRBJ2-7	once
CASSFTSGGARETQYF	TGCGCCAGCAGCTTTACTAGCGGGGGGGCCAGGGAGACCCAGTACTTC	TRBV5-1	TRBD2	TRBJ2-5	.
CASRITGQGAYEQYF	TGTGCCAGCAGAATCACAGGACAGGGGGCTTACGAGCAGTACTTC	TRBV28	TRBD1	TRBJ2-7	.